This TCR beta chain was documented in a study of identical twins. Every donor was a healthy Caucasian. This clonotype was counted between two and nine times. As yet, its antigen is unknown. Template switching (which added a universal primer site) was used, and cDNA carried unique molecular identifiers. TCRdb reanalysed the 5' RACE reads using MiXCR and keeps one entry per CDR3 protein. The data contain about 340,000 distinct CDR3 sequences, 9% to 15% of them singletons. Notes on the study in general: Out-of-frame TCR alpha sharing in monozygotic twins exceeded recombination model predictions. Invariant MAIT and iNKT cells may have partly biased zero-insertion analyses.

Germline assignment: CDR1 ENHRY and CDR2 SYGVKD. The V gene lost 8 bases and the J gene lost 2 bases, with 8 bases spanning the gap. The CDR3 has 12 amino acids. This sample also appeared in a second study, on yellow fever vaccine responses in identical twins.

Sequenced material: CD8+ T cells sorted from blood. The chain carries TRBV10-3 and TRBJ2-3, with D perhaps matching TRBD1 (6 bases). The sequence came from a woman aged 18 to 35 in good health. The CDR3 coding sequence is TGTGCCATCGGGGACACCACAGATACGCAGTATTTT. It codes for CAIGDTTDTQYF.